A single sample is the source of the 29 T cell receptor beta chains below, sequenced in a study of blood T cell repertoires in COVID-19. Data came from immunoSEQ multiplex PCR; TCRdb stores just in-frame clones and leaves some out. The repertoire holds under 150,000 clones, with roughly three quarters as singletons. The sample consisted of peripheral blood. The receptors were sampled from an elderly man with acute or convalescent COVID-19.

The CDR3 loop is CASSETGGPQETQYF. DNA of the CDR3: TGTGCCAGCAGTGAAACGGGGGGCCCCCAAGAGACCCAGTACTTC. V gene TRBV2 combines with J gene TRBJ2-5; the D gene is possibly TRBD2 (7 bases). Germline loops: CDR1 SNHLY, CDR2 FYNNEI. This CDR3 region has 15 residues. The V gene lost 2 bases and the J gene lost 1 base, with 11 bases spanning the gap.

The chain recombines TRBV27 with TRBJ2-5; TRBD1 matches 7 bases. The CDR3 extends over 14 amino acids. CDR1 and CDR2 (germline): MNHEY, SMNVEV (reference sequence). The V gene end was trimmed by 4 bases and the J gene end by 5 bases; junction bases not matched to a gene: 7. Here the CDR3 reads CASSSTGYGETQYF. In DNA form, the CDR3 reads TGTGCCAGCAGTTCGACAGGGTATGGGGAGACCCAGTACTTC.

The CDR3 bases are TGTGCCAGCACCATCGGACTAGCGGCTAGCACAGATACGCAGTATTTT. Translating it yields CASTIGLAASTDTQYF. V usage is TRBV3-1 (or the pseudogene TRBV3-2) and J usage is TRBJ2-3; TRBD2 agrees at 10 bases. The CDR3 covers 16 residues. The V segment lost 7 bases and the J segment 0 bases; nucleotides outside the gene matches: 7. Germline V gene lookup returns CDR1 LGHDT and CDR2 YNNKEL (reference sequence).

The chain is built from TRBV5-4 and TRBJ2-1; possible D gene TRBD2, 5 bases. Trimming stripped 8 bases from V and 0 bases from J, with 15 bases between. Looked up from germline, CDR1 is SGHNT and CDR2 is YYREEE (reference sequence). The CDR3 has 15 amino acids. CDR3 region: CARGWAGSSYNEQFF. In DNA form, the CDR3 reads TGTGCCAGGGGATGGGCGGGTTCCTCCTACAATGAGCAGTTCTTC.

The count of this clone is one. This chain joins TRBV5-1 and TRBJ1-2; no clear D. V was cut by 3 bases and J by 0 bases, with 6 bases left in between. The germline CDR1 and CDR2 sequences are SGHRS and YFSETQ. The CDR3 consists of 13 residues. The CDR3 nucleotides read TGCGCCAGCAGCTCTTCCTCTAACTATGGCTACACCTTC. Residues: CASSSSSNYGYTF.

The chain couples TRBV4-3 to TRBJ1-4; a weak D match, TRBD1 (5 bases). Germline CDR1 LGHNA, CDR2 YSLEER. CDR3 size: 17 residues. With 0 bases removed from V and 0 bases from J, the gap between germline ends came to 11 bases. This CDR3 is CASSQDPAGPTNEKLFF. The CDR3, as DNA: TGCGCCAGCAGCCAAGATCCCGCAGGGCCAACTAATGAAAAACTGTTTTTT.

The chain recombines TRBV5-6 with TRBJ2-2, with unresolved D. The CDR3 is 16 residues long. V lost 1 base, J lost 5 bases, and 15 bases lay in between. The V gene's germline CDR1 is SGHDT and CDR2 YYEEEE. CDR3 DNA sequence: TGTGCCAGCAGCTTGTTAACAGCCCGAAAGACCGGGGAGCTGTTTTTT. Amino acid sequence: CASSLLTARKTGELFF.

The chain is built from TRBV11-2 and TRBJ1-1; TRBD1 aligns across 8 bases. This CDR3 has 14 amino acids. Looked up from germline, CDR1 is SGHAT and CDR2 is FQNNGV. The ends lost 1 base at V and 4 bases at J; junction bases unmatched: 2. The CDR3 DNA sequence: TGTGCCAGCAGCTTAGGACAGGGGACCACTGAAGCTTTCTTT. Its translation: CASSLGQGTTEAFF.

This chain links TRBV6-5 with TRBJ1-4; 10 nucleotides line up with TRBD1. J gave up 7 bases and V 7 bases, and 6 bases lay outside the gene matches. The CDR3 is 14 amino acids. CDR1 MNHEY and CDR2 SVGAGI come from the germline V gene. The CDR3 region has the DNA TGTGCCAGCATCCGGGACAGGGGAGGTGAAAAACTGTTTTTT. Its translation is CASIRDRGGEKLFF.

This rearrangement joins TRBV19 to TRBJ1-5; possibly TRBD1 for D (5 bases). Germline V CDR1 and CDR2: LNHDA, SQIVND (reference sequence). Between the trimmed V and J ends, which lost 8 bases and 5 bases, there was a span of 10 bases. This CDR3 contains 12 residues. The CDR3 region is CASHRRDQPQHF. The CDR3 bases are TGTGCCAGTCACAGGAGGGATCAGCCCCAGCATTTT.

The J gene is TRBJ2-1, the V gene TRBV5-1, with TRBD2 matching 12 bases. In germline, CDR1 is SGHRS, CDR2 YFSETQ. The length of the CDR3 is 15 residues. J gave up 4 bases and V 4 bases, and 3 bases lay outside the gene matches. CDR3 amino acids: CASSPTSGGYNEQFF. CDR3 bases: TGCGCCAGCAGCCCGACTAGCGGGGGTTACAATGAGCAGTTCTTC.

The chain uses TRBV6-2 or TRBV6-3 and TRBJ1-6; possibly TRBD1 for D (5 bases). V lost 5 bases to trimming and J lost 2 bases, with 16 bases between them. The CDR3 is made up of 17 amino acids. CDR1 and CDR2 from the germline V gene are MNHEY and SVGEGT. CDR3 loop: CASSVRQFPAYNSPLHF. The DNA for the CDR3 is TGTGCCAGCAGTGTCAGACAGTTTCCCGCCTATAATTCACCCCTCCACTTT.

The V call is TRBV4-1, the J call TRBJ2-5; 7 bases match TRBD2. The V gene's germline CDR1 is MGHRA and CDR2 YSYEKL. The CDR3 runs 16 residues. Germline trimming cut 3 bases from V and 7 bases from J; bases unmatched to any gene: 14. This CDR3 reads CASSQGGGGGLMTQYF. The CDR3 DNA reads TGCGCCAGCAGCCAGGGCGGGGGAGGAGGGTTGATGACCCAGTACTTC.

The chain employs TRBV9 and TRBJ2-3; 7 bases are a match to TRBD1. The CDR3 consists of 16 residues. The trim removed 3 bases at V and 3 bases at J, leaving 10 bases unmatched. The germline gives CDR1 SGDLS, CDR2 YYNGEE. The CDR3 loop is CASSGETGQITDTQYF. CDR3 DNA sequence: TGTGCCAGCAGCGGCGAAACGGGACAGATAACAGATACGCAGTATTTT.

With respect to this clone: The identical CDR3 is also encoded by other nucleotide sequences in the sample. The chain is built from TRBV7-2 and TRBJ1-5; 9 positions agree with TRBD1. Germline CDR1 is SGHTA and CDR2 is FQGNSA. The CDR3 is 14 residues long. The junction had 1 base not matched to a gene; V was cut back by 1 base and J by 6 bases. CDR3 loop: CASSLGQGGQPQHF. In DNA form, the CDR3 reads TGTGCCAGCAGCTTAGGACAGGGGGGTCAGCCCCAGCATTTT. Full variable domain (outside the CDR3, taken from reference TRBV7-2 and TRBJ1-5): GAGVSQSPSNKVTEKGKDVELRCDPISGHTALYWYRQSLGQGLEFLIYFQGNSAPDKSGLPSDRFSAERTGGSVSTLTIQRTQQEDSAVYLCASSLGQGGQPQHFGDGTRLSIL.

The chain carries TRBV6-5 and TRBJ2-1; the D gene is possibly TRBD2 (7 bases). Germline-derived CDR1 and CDR2 are MNHEY and SVGAGI. V lost 6 bases, J lost 14 bases, and 20 bases lay in between. This CDR3 is 13 amino acids long. CDR3 region: CASSLEGGVYEFF. The CDR3 region has the DNA TGTGCCAGCAGCCTCGAGGGGGGGGTTTATGAGTTCTTC.

This chain links TRBV7-9 with TRBJ1-5; TRBD1 might be the D (5 bases). V lost 4 bases, J lost 3 bases, and 10 bases lay in between. CDR3 length: 14 amino acids. Germline V lookup: CDR1 SEHNR, CDR2 FQNEAQ (reference sequence). The CDR3 nucleotides are TGTGCCAGCAGCTCCGACAGTTACAATCAGCCCCAGCATTTT. Translated, it gives CASSSDSYNQPQHF. Full variable domain (remainder filled in from reference TRBV7-9 and TRBJ1-5): DTGVSQNPRHKITKRGQNVTFRCDPISEHNRLYWYRQTLGQGPEFLTYFQNEAQLEKSRLLSDRFSAERPKGSFSTLEIQRTEQGDSAMYLCASSSDSYNQPQHFGDGTRLSIL.

The rearrangement joins TRBV5-8 to TRBJ2-3; a possible D gene is TRBD2 (7 bases). CDR1 is SGHTS, CDR2 YDEGEE, per germline. Trimming stripped 0 bases from V and 3 bases from J, with 11 bases between. This CDR3 is 15 amino acids long. The CDR3 DNA sequence: TGTGCCAGCAGCTTGGTACGGGGGGCAACAGATACGCAGTATTTT. Its translation is CASSLVRGATDTQYF.

This sequence joins TRBV3-1 (or the pseudogene TRBV3-2) and TRBJ1-2, with TRBD1 as a possible D gene (6 bases). The CDR3 spans 17 residues. Trimming removed 1 base from V and 0 bases from J, with 15 bases in between. From germline, CDR1 is LGHDT and CDR2 YNNKEL (reference sequence). The CDR3 sequence is CASSQAGADPANYGYTF. The DNA for the CDR3 is TGTGCCAGCAGCCAAGCAGGGGCTGACCCCGCTAACTATGGCTACACCTTC.

This clone was picked up many times. The gene calls are TRBV9 and TRBJ1-2, with 10 bases identical to TRBD1. After removal of 4 bases from V and 8 bases from J, the junction contained 8 bases not matched to a gene. The V gene's germline CDR1 is SGDLS and CDR2 YYNGEE. This CDR3 region has 14 residues. CDR3 region: CASSSSGTGEGYTF. The DNA for the CDR3 is TGTGCCAGCAGCTCTAGCGGGACAGGGGAAGGCTACACCTTC.

The V gene is TRBV4-1, the J gene TRBJ1-5, with D possibly TRBD1 on 6 matching bases. Trimming removed 1 base at V and 3 bases at J, with 10 bases between. Per the germline V gene, CDR1 is MGHRA and CDR2 is YSYEKL. This CDR3 is 15 amino acids long. The CDR3 here is CASSQGTVPNQPQHF. DNA for the CDR3: TGCGCCAGCAGCCAAGGGACAGTGCCCAATCAGCCCCAGCATTTT.

The genes are TRBV5-4 and TRBJ1-2; D unresolved. V lost 2 bases and J 0 bases, leaving 8 bases between the germline ends. Germline V gene sequence: CDR1 SGHNT, CDR2 YYREEE (reference sequence). CDR3 length: 14 amino acids. The chain's CDR3 is CASSFQASNYGYTF. The CDR3 DNA reads TGTGCCAGCAGCTTCCAAGCCTCTAACTATGGCTACACCTTC.

This chain connects TRBV12-3 or TRBV12-4 to TRBJ2-7; 7 nucleotides line up with TRBD1. The CDR3 is 12 amino acids. Unmatched junction bases numbered 3, after V lost 6 bases and J lost 4 bases. CDR3 protein: CASSQTGYEQYF. The CDR3 DNA reads as TGTGCCAGCAGCCAGACAGGGTACGAGCAGTACTTC.

A single count supports this clone. The chain has TRBV7-7 and TRBJ2-2; no definite D call. CDR3 length equals 13 residues. V dropped 5 bases and J dropped 6 bases, with 10 bases sitting between them. Germline CDR1 SSHAT, CDR2 FNYEAQ (reference sequence). CDR3 sequence reads: CASSEAKAGELFF. The CDR3 bases are TGTGCCAGCAGCGAAGCGAAGGCCGGGGAGCTGTTTTTT.

This chain links TRBV30 with TRBJ2-1, with 9 bases matching TRBD2. This CDR3 comprises 15 residues. The junction had 3 bases not matched to a gene; V was cut back by 0 bases and J by 3 bases. Germline V gene sequence: CDR1 GTSNPN, CDR2 SVGIG (reference sequence). The CDR3 loop reads CAWSVRRGGYNEQFF. The CDR3 DNA follows: TGTGCCTGGAGTGTACGGCGGGGGGGCTACAATGAGCAGTTCTTC.

The chain employs TRBV18 and TRBJ1-5; D is possibly TRBD1 (5 bases). Trimming stripped 6 bases from V and 5 bases from J, with 14 bases between. This CDR3 is built from 14 residues. Germline lookup yields CDR1 KGHSH and CDR2 LQKENI. The CDR3 loop is CASSLTDTYQPQHF. The DNA for the CDR3 is TGTGCCAGCTCCTTGACGGACACATATCAGCCCCAGCATTTT.

This chain uses TRBV29-1 with TRBJ1-1; D call uncertain. The CDR3 covers 12 residues. V lost 0 bases to trimming and J lost 5 bases, with 7 bases between them. Germline loops: CDR1 SQVTM, CDR2 ANQGSEA. In DNA, the CDR3 is TGCAGCGTTGAAGATGGAGAGACTGAAGCTTTCTTT. Its translation: CSVEDGETEAFF.

The chain has TRBV5-8 and TRBJ2-1, with 11 bases identical to TRBD2. The germline CDR1 and CDR2 sequences are SGHTS and YDEGEE. The CDR3 has 16 amino acids. With V trimmed by 6 bases and J by 0 bases, 5 bases remained unmatched. The CDR3 region has the DNA TGTGCCAGCACCACCCTAGCGGGGGGCTCCTACAATGAGCAGTTCTTC. Residues: CASTTLAGGSYNEQFF.

This clone appeared a few times. For the CDR3, the DNA is TGTGCCAGCAGTTGGGGCGGGGAGGGATGGCGCAATCAGCCCCAGCATTTT. Encoded protein: CASSWGGEGWRNQPQHF. The chain employs TRBV28 and TRBJ1-5; perhaps TRBD1 as D (5 bases). The germline V and J ends were trimmed by 4 bases and 2 bases, with 18 bases remaining between them. Germline CDR1 and CDR2: MDHEN and SYDVKM. The CDR3 loop spans 17 amino acids.